These T cell receptor beta chains were read from a single sample in a study of human T cells and chemical hapten exposure. From the RACE reads, TCRdb called clonotypes with MiXCR, one entry per CDR3 protein. The repertoire holds some 44,000 distinct CDR3 sequences, with approximately 9% as singletons. Sequencing used whole blood, obtained in connection with sensitization to the hapten diphenylcyclopropenone (DPC). All receptors come from a middle-aged woman with alopecia areata. Some clones in this sample may be carry-over from other donors' samples. Both conserved end residues are part of each CDR3. D genes are given only for firm matches. A row's size may be missing; if present it is once, few, many or a size class.

d_gene	abundance	v_gene	j_gene	CDR3nt	CDR3aa
-	few	TRBV20-1	TRBJ1-5	TGCAGTGCTAGGCAAGCAGGTGGGCAGCCCCAGCATTTT	CSARQAGGQPQHF
-	few	TRBV9	TRBJ2-7	TGTGCCAGCAGCGTAGGCGGCGAGCCCTACGAGCAGTACTTC	CASSVGGEPYEQYF
-	-	TRBV7-2	TRBJ2-1	TGTGCCAGCAGCTTGAGGGGGACTGACAATGAGCAGTTCTTC	CASSLRGTDNEQFF
-	many	TRBV12-3/TRBV12-4	TRBJ2-3	TGTGCCAGCAGTTTGGCCGTCGGGAACCGGGATACGCAGTATTTT	CASSLAVGNRDTQYF
TRBD2	few	TRBV12-3/TRBV12-4	TRBJ2-1	TGTGCCAGCAGTGTGGGACTAGCGGGACCTTTGGATGAGCAGTTCTTC	CASSVGLAGPLDEQFF
-	many	TRBV18	TRBJ2-3	TGTGCCAGCTCACCATTCACAGAACTACAGAGAGTGCAGTATTTT	CASSPFTELQRVQYF
TRBD1	many	TRBV9	TRBJ2-5	TGTGCCAGCAGCTCTCACCCGACAGGGATCCAAGAGACCCAGTACTTC	CASSSHPTGIQETQYF
-	few	TRBV12-3/TRBV12-4	TRBJ1-1	TGTGCCAGCATGCAGTTATTGTACACTGAAGCTTTCTTT	CASMQLLYTEAFF
-	few	TRBV7-2	TRBJ2-2	TGTGCCAGCAGCTTAGCGGGGGGCACCGGGGAGCTGTTTTTT	CASSLAGGTGELFF
-	-	TRBV20-1	TRBJ2-7	TGCAGTGCTGTTCTCCATTCCAACTACGAGCAGTACTTC	CSAVLHSNYEQYF
-	many	TRBV12-3/TRBV12-4	TRBJ2-3	TGTGCCAGCAGGCAGTTGGATACGCAGTATTTT	CASRQLDTQYF
TRBD1	many	TRBV7-6	TRBJ1-3	TGTGCCAGCAGCTTAGACGGGACAGCTGGAAACACCATATATTTT	CASSLDGTAGNTIYF
-	many	TRBV6-2/TRBV6-3	TRBJ2-3	TGTGCCAGCCGGGCCACTAGCACAGATACGCAGTATTTT	CASRATSTDTQYF
-	many	TRBV7-8	TRBJ1-1	TGTGCCAGCAGCCCTTACGTGGGTGAAGCTTTCTTT	CASSPYVGEAFF
-	many	TRBV6-5	TRBJ2-7	TGTGCCAGCAGTTACTCGGGGTATTCCCCCTACGAGCAGTACTTC	CASSYSGYSPYEQYF
-	few	TRBV5-1	TRBJ2-7	TGCGCCAGCAGCAGAAGGACGGGTCGCGAGCAGTACTTC	CASSRRTGREQYF
TRBD2	many	TRBV20-1	TRBJ2-3	TGCAGTGCTAGCTTTAACGGGGGGGCAGATACGCAGTATTTT	CSASFNGGADTQYF
-	many	TRBV19	TRBJ2-1	TGTGCCAGTAGTATTACCGGGACGACCGAGCAGTTCTTC	CASSITGTTEQFF
-	many	TRBV12-3/TRBV12-4	TRBJ2-7	TGTGCCAGCAGTTTAGCGCTAAGGGGGGCACGGGGCGAGCAGTACTTC	CASSLALRGARGEQYF
-	many	TRBV7-9	TRBJ1-1	TGTGCCAGCAGCGTGAACACTGAAGCTTTCTTT	CASSVNTEAFF
TRBD2	-	TRBV7-9	TRBJ2-5	TGTGCCAGCAGCTCTAGCGGGGACCAAGAGACCCAGTACTTC	CASSSSGDQETQYF
-	many	TRBV3-1	TRBJ1-2	TGTGCCAGCAGCCAAGATTGGGGAGGCCGGCCACATGGCTACACCTTC	CASSQDWGGRPHGYTF
TRBD1	-	TRBV12-3/TRBV12-4	TRBJ1-6	TGTGCCAGCAGTTTAAAGGACAGGGGCGGTCGGGATAATTCACCCCTCCACTTT	CASSLKDRGGRDNSPLHF
TRBD2	many	TRBV5-1	TRBJ2-7	TGCGCCAGCAGCTTGAGTGCAGGGAGGGCCTACGAGCAGTACTTC	CASSLSAGRAYEQYF
-	many	TRBV5-1	TRBJ2-7	TGCGCCAGCAGCTTGGTCGGCGGGGCGGAGCAGTACTTC	CASSLVGGAEQYF
-	many	TRBV7-2	TRBJ1-3	TGTGCCAGCAGCAACCGACAGGCCTCTGGAAACACCATATATTTT	CASSNRQASGNTIYF
-	many	TRBV13	TRBJ2-1	TGTGCCAGCAGCCGCCCGCGGGGTTGGAATGAGCAGTTCTTC	CASSRPRGWNEQFF
TRBD1	many	TRBV2	TRBJ2-3	TGTGCCAGCAGCCTGACAGGGGCCAGAGATACGCAGTATTTT	CASSLTGARDTQYF
TRBD1	many	TRBV5-8	TRBJ1-5	TGTGCCAGCATCGCGACAGGGATCGGTAATCAGCCCCAGCATTTT	CASIATGIGNQPQHF
-	many	TRBV4-1	TRBJ1-3	TGCGCCAGCAGCCAAGAAATAGACGGCTACTCTGGAAACACCATATATTTT	CASSQEIDGYSGNTIYF
-	many	TRBV30	TRBJ1-5	TGTGCCTGGAGTGAGTTTGGGGCCGGCAATCAGCCCCAGCATTTT	CAWSEFGAGNQPQHF
TRBD2	many	TRBV12-3/TRBV12-4	TRBJ2-5	TGTGCCAGCAGTTTACGCGGGGGGAGAGGCCAAGAGACCCAGTACTTC	CASSLRGGRGQETQYF
-	many	TRBV18	TRBJ1-1	TGTGCCAGCTCCATTGAGACAGGTCTTGACACTGAAGCTTTCTTT	CASSIETGLDTEAFF
-	many	TRBV4-1	TRBJ1-2	TGCGCCAGCAGCCAAGTAATGCGCCAGGGCTATGGCTACACCTTC	CASSQVMRQGYGYTF
TRBD2	-	TRBV14	TRBJ2-1	TGTGCCAGCAGCCAAGTGCGGGGGGATAATGAGCAGTTCTTC	CASSQVRGDNEQFF
-	many	TRBV18	TRBJ1-1	TGTGCCAGCTCACCAACGCGGGGGACCGAAGCTTTCTTT	CASSPTRGTEAFF
TRBD1	many	TRBV20-1	TRBJ1-6	TGCAGTGCACGGGACAGGGGCTATTCTCCCAATTCACCCCTCCACTTT	CSARDRGYSPNSPLHF
TRBD1	many	TRBV12-3/TRBV12-4	TRBJ1-2	TGTGCCAGCAGTTTAACAGGGGATGGCTACACCTTC	CASSLTGDGYTF
-	few	TRBV9	TRBJ2-7	TGTGCCAGCAGCGTAGACAGGGAAGACGAGCAGTACTTC	CASSVDREDEQYF
TRBD2	many	TRBV29-1	TRBJ2-2	TGCAGCGTCTGGACTAGCGGGGATGTCGGGGAGCTGTTTTTT	CSVWTSGDVGELFF
-	-	TRBV9	TRBJ2-2	TGTGCCAGCAGCGCTCGGACCGGGACGAACACCGGGGAGCTGTTTTTT	CASSARTGTNTGELFF